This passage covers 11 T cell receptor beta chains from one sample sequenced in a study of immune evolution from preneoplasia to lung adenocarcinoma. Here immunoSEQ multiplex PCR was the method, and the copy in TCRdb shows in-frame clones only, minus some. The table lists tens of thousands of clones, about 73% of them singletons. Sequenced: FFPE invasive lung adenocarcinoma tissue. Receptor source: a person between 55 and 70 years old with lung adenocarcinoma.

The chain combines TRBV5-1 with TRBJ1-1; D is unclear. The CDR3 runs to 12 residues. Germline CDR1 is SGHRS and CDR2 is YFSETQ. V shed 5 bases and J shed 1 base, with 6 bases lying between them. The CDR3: CASSEPNTEAFF. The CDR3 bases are TGCGCCAGCAGTGAGCCGAACACTGAAGCTTTCTTT.

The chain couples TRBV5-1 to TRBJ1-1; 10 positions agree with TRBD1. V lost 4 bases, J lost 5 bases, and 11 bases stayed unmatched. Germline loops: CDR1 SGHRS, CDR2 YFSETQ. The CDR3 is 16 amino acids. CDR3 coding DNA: TGCGCCAGCAGCCCCCGGGACAGGGGAATGGATACTGAAGCTTTCTTT. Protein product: CASSPRDRGMDTEAFF.

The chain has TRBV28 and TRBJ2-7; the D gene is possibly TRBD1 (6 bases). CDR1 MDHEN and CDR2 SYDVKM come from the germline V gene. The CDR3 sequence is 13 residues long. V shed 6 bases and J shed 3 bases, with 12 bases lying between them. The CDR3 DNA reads TGTGCCAGCAGGGGCTGGACAGACTACGAGCAGTACTTC. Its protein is CASRGWTDYEQYF.

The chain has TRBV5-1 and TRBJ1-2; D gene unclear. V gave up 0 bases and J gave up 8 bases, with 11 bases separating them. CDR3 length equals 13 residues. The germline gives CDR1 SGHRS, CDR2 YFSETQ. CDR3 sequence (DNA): TGCGCCAGCAGCTTGGATGCAGTCGGAGGCTACACCTTC. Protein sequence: CASSLDAVGGYTF. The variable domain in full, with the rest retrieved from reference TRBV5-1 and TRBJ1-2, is KAGVTQTPRYLIKTRGQQVTLSCSPISGHRSVSWYQQTPGQGLQFLFEYFSETQRNKGNFPGRFSGRQFSNSRSEMNVSTLELGDSALYLCASSLDAVGGYTFGSGTRLTVV.

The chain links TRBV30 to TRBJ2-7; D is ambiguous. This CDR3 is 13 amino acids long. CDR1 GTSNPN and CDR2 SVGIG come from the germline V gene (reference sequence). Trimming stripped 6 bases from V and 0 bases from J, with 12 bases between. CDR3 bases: TGTGCCTGTCAAATACAGAGCTCCTACGAGCAGTACTTC. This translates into CACQIQSSYEQYF.

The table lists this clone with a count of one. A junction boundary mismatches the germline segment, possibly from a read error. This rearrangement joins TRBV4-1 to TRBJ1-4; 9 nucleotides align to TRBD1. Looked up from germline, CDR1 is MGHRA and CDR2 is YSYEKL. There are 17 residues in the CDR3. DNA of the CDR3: TGCGCCAACAGCCAAGAAAAAACAGGGGGCGCAAAGGAAAAACTGTTTTTT. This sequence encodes CANSQEKTGGAKEKLFF.

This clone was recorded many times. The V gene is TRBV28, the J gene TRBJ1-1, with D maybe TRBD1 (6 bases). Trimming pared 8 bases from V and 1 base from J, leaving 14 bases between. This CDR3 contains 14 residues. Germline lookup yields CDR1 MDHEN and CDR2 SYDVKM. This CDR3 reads CASVPGTTNTEAFF. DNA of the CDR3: TGTGCCAGCGTACCGGGGACAACGAACACTGAAGCTTTCTTT.

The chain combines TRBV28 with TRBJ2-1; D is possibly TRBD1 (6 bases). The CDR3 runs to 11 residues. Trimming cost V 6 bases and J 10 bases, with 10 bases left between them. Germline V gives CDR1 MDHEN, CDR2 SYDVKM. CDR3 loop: CASSTGTEQFF. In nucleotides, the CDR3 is TGTGCCAGCAGCACCGGGACAGAGCAGTTCTTC.

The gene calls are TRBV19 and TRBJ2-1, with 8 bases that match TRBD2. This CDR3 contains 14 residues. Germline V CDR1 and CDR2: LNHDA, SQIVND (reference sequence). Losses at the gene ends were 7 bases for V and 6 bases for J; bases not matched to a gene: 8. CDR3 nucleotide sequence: TGTGCCAGTAAGCAGCGGGAGAGGGGCAATGAGCAGTTCTTC. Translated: CASKQRERGNEQFF.

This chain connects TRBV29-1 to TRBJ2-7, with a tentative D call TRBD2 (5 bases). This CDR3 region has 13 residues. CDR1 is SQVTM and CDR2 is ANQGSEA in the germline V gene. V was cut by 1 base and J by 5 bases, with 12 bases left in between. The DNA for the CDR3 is TGCAGCGTTGAAGTGCCGCCCGGGGACGAGCAGTACTTC. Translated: CSVEVPPGDEQYF.

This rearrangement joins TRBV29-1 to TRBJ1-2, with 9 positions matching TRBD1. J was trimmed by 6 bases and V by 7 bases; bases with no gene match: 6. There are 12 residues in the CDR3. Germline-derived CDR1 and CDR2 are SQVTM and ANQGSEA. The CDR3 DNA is TGCAGCGGCCGGACAGGGGAGAATGGCTACACCTTC. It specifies CSGRTGENGYTF.